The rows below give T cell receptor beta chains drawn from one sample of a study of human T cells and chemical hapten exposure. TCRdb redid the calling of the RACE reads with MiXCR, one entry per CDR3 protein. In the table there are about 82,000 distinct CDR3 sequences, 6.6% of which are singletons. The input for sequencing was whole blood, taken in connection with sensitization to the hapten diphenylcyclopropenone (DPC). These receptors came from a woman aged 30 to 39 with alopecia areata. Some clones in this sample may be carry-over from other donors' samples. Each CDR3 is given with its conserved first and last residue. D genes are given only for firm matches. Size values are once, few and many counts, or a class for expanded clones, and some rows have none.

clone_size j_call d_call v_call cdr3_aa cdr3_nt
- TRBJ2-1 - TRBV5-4 CASRGDDYNEQFF TGTGCCAGCAGAGGGGACGACTACAATGAGCAGTTCTTC
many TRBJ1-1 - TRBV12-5 CASGLEKGPGGTEAFF TGTGCTAGTGGTTTGGAAAAGGGTCCGGGGGGCACTGAAGCTTTCTTT
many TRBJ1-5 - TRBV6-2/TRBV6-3 CASSSFLRFYSNQPQHF TGTGCCAGCAGTTCGTTTCTTCGATTCTATAGCAATCAGCCCCAGCATTTT
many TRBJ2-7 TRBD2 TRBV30 CALVGLASYEQYF TGTGCCCTCGTCGGACTAGCCTCCTACGAGCAGTACTTC
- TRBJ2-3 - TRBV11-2 CASSLSPRTQYF TGTGCCAGCAGCTTATCCCCGCGTACGCAGTATTTT
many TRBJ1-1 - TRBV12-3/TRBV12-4 CATGGRGNTEAFF TGTGCCACCGGGGGACGGGGGAACACTGAAGCTTTCTTT
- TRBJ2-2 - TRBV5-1 CASSFTAGSDTGELFF TGCGCCAGCAGCTTTACCGCAGGGTCGGACACCGGGGAGCTGTTTTTT
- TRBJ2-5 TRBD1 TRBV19 CASSTYDRARETQYF TGTGCCAGTAGTACATACGACAGGGCCCGAGAGACCCAGTACTTC
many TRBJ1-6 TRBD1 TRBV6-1 CASSGRQGNSPLHF TGTGCCAGCAGTGGCCGACAGGGGAATTCACCCCTCCACTTT
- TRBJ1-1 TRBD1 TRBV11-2 CASSSISPPTGYSTEAFF TGTGCCAGCAGCTCAATTTCTCCCCCGACAGGGTACTCCACTGAAGCTTTCTTT
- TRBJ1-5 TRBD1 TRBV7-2 CASSQQGFGNQPQHF TGTGCCAGCAGCCAACAGGGGTTCGGCAATCAGCCCCAGCATTTT
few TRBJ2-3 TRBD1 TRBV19 CASIGNTGGIADTQYF TGTGCCAGCATAGGAAATACAGGGGGCATCGCAGATACGCAGTATTTT
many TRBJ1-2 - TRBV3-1 CASSQVHVGSYGYTF TGTGCCAGCAGCCAAGTGCATGTGGGTAGCTATGGCTACACCTTC